Below, 7 T cell receptor beta chains from the same sample are listed, as sequenced in a study of OX40 agonist ivuxolimab in advanced cancers. The receptor library was made with the immunoSEQ multiplex PCR assay. TCRdb took over this immuneACCESS table, retaining in-frame rearrangements with V and J assigned. Such tables are incomplete; in checked studies, under half of the missing clones stem from an unresolved V gene, and the remainder is unexplained. This sample lists around 100,000 clones; about 91% were detected once. Clones ranked in the top ten supply 2% to 3% of the sample. The material was CD4+ or CD8+ T cells sorted from blood, obtained in a trial of the OX40 agonist ivuxolimab. The source of these receptors is an adult with an advanced solid tumor such as melanoma, head and neck, liver or kidney cancer.

J is TRBJ1-4 and V is TRBV30; TRBD1 agrees at 10 bases. The J segment lost 8 bases and the V segment lost 7 bases, leaving 4 bases of the junction unmatched. The CDR3 runs 12 residues. Germline CDR1 is GTSNPN and CDR2 is SVGIG (reference sequence). Here the CDR3 DNA reads TGTGCCTCGACAGGGGGCGGCGAAAAACTGTTTTTT. Amino acids: CASTGGGEKLFF.

The gene calls are TRBV2 and TRBJ2-3; 8 nucleotides line up with TRBD2. Germline loops: CDR1 SNHLY, CDR2 FYNNEI. V was clipped by 4 bases and J by 3 bases; unmatched bases: 3. The CDR3 consists of 14 residues. CDR3 protein: CASSAGGRTDTQYF. Here the CDR3 DNA reads TGTGCCAGCAGTGCAGGCGGGAGGACAGATACGCAGTATTTT.

This clone showed up just a few times. The V and J genes are TRBV2 and TRBJ2-7; no reliable D call. V was trimmed by 6 bases and J by 3 bases, leaving 9 bases between them. Germline V gene sequence: CDR1 SNHLY, CDR2 FYNNEI. CDR3 size: 12 residues. CDR3 amino acids: CASRAEHYEQYF. CDR3 DNA: TGTGCCAGCAGGGCAGAGCACTACGAGCAGTACTTC.

V and J are TRBV29-1 and TRBJ2-7, with 7 bases identical to TRBD2. Trimming cost V 4 bases and J 3 bases; bases outside gene matches: 6. This CDR3 spans 13 amino acids. Per the germline V gene, CDR1 is SQVTM and CDR2 is ANQGSEA. CDR3 protein: CSVAVTSLYEQYF. The CDR3 DNA sequence: TGCAGCGTTGCCGTGACTAGCCTCTACGAGCAGTACTTC.

This rearrangement joins TRBV7-3 to TRBJ1-4; D possibly corresponds to TRBD1 (6 bases). This CDR3 comprises 19 residues. Germline CDR1 is SGHTA and CDR2 is FQGTGA. Trimming stripped 1 base from V and 0 bases from J, with 18 bases between. In DNA, the CDR3 is TGTGCCAGCAGCTTAAGAAGCAGGGGCGCAGGGGCAACTAATGAAAAACTGTTTTTT. This codes for CASSLRSRGAGATNEKLFF.

The J gene is TRBJ2-3, the V gene TRBV18; 11 bases are shared with TRBD2. The germline V gene has CDR1 KGHSH and CDR2 LQKENI. Trimming removed 0 bases from V and 5 bases from J; junction bases left unmatched: 7. The CDR3 contains 17 residues. The CDR3 coding sequence is TGTGCCAGCTCACCACCGTTAGGACTAGCGGGTGGAGATACGCAGTATTTT. Amino acids: CASSPPLGLAGGDTQYF.

This sequence joins TRBV28 and TRBJ1-2; D call uncertain. The length of the CDR3 is 12 residues. The V end lost 5 bases, the J end lost 4 bases, and 8 bases lay between the germline ends. The germline V gene encodes CDR1 MDHEN and CDR2 SYDVKM. CDR3 sequence reads: CASSLALYGYTF. As DNA, the CDR3 is TGTGCCAGCAGTCTGGCGCTCTATGGCTACACCTTC.